The sequence of this TCR beta chain was determined in a study of blood T cell repertoires in COVID-19. The CDR3 extends over 13 amino acids. Germline CDR1 reads WNHNN; CDR2 reads SYGVQD (reference sequence). J was trimmed by 9 bases and V by 4 bases; bases with no gene match: 1. TCRdb's copy holds only in-frame clones and misses some; the assay was immunoSEQ multiplex PCR. In the table there are around 88,000 clones, 65% to 85% of which are singletons. Sequenced sample: peripheral blood. The chain is built from TRBV10-1 and TRBJ1-6, with 9 bases matching TRBD1. This TCR was recovered from a woman of 80 years or more with acute or convalescent COVID-19. The CDR3 is CASSATGGSPLHF. Here the CDR3 DNA reads TGCGCCAGCAGTGCGACAGGGGGTTCACCCCTCCACTTT.